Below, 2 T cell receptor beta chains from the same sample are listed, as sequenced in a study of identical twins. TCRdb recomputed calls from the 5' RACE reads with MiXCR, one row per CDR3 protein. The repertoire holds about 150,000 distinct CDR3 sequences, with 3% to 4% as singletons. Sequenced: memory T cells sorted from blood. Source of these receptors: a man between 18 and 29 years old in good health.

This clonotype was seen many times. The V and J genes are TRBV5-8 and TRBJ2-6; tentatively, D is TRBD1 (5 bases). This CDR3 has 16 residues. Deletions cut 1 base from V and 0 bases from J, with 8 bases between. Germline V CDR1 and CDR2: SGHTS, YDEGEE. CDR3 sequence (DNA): TGTGCCAGCAGCTTGAAGGGGTTCTCTGGGGCCAACGTCCTGACTTTC. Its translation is CASSLKGFSGANVLTF. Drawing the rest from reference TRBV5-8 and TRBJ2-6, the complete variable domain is EAGVTQSPTHLIKTRGQQATLRCSPISGHTSVYWYQQALGLGLQFLLWYDEGEERNRGNFPPRFSGRQFPNYSSELNVNALELEDSALYLCASSLKGFSGANVLTFGAGSRLTVL.

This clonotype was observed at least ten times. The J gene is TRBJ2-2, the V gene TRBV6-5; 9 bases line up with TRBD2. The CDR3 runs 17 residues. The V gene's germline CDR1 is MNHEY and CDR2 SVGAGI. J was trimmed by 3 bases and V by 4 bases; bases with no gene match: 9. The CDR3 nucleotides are TGTGCCAGCAGTTCCACTCGCCTAGCGGGATACACCGGGGAGCTGTTTTTT. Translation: CASSSTRLAGYTGELFF.